These 26 T cell receptor beta chains came from one sample sequenced in a study of blood T cell repertoires in COVID-19. Only in-frame clones appear in the TCRdb table, and some are missing; sequencing was by immunoSEQ multiplex PCR. The top ten clones hold around 3.4% of a sample with about 220,000 clones, over 75% of them seen once. The sequenced material came from PBMCs or T cells enriched from blood (not recorded which). The receptors come from a woman aged 55-70 years who had recovered from COVID-19.

The chain employs TRBV29-1 and TRBJ1-4; TRBD1 aligns across 7 bases. The CDR3 loop spans 15 amino acids. The V gene end was trimmed by 6 bases and the J gene end by 2 bases; junction bases not matched to a gene: 9. Germline V gives CDR1 SQVTM, CDR2 ANQGSEA. The CDR3 sequence is CSVQIQGTTNEKLFF. CDR3 nucleotide sequence: TGCAGCGTCCAAATACAGGGGACTACTAATGAAAAACTGTTTTTT.

In its sample, this clone was seen once. The chain uses TRBV19 and TRBJ2-7, with D perhaps TRBD2 (6 bases). V was clipped by 4 bases and J by 1 base, with 20 bases between them. CDR3 length equals 17 residues. Per the germline V gene, CDR1 is LNHDA and CDR2 is SQIVND (reference sequence). As DNA, the CDR3 is TGTGCCAGTAGTAAGGGTGCGACGGGACTCGAGTCCTACGAGCAGTACTTC. As protein: CASSKGATGLESYEQYF.

To note about this clone: In the same sample, other DNA sequences code for this CDR3. This chain uses TRBV19 with TRBJ2-4, with TRBD2 matching over 8 bases. Germline loops: CDR1 LNHDA, CDR2 SQIVND (reference sequence). The length of the CDR3 is 16 residues. V shed 4 bases, J shed 0 bases, and the junction held 5 bases outside the gene matches. The CDR3 bases are TGTGCCAGTAGTACCCTAGCGGGTGGAGCCAAAAACATTCAGTACTTC. Protein sequence: CASSTLAGGAKNIQYF. The full variable domain, completed using reference TRBV19 and TRBJ2-4, is DGGITQSPKYLFRKEGQNVTLSCEQNLNHDAMYWYRQDPGQGLRLIYYSQIVNDFQKGDIAEGYSVSREKKESFPLTVTSAQKNPTAFYLCASSTLAGGAKNIQYFGAGTRLSVL.

J is TRBJ1-4 and V is TRBV6-5; maybe TRBD1 (5 bases). CDR1 and CDR2 (germline): MNHEY, SVGAGI. Trimming stripped 7 bases from V and 6 bases from J, with 12 bases between. The CDR3 extends over 13 amino acids. In DNA form, the CDR3 reads TGTGCCAGCAACCTAGGAGGGGATGAAAAACTGTTTTTT. Amino acid sequence: CASNLGGDEKLFF.

V and J are TRBV6-5 and TRBJ2-5; 13 bases are shared with TRBD2. The ends lost 6 bases at V and 5 bases at J; junction bases unmatched: 3. Per germline, CDR1 MNHEY and CDR2 SVGAGI. The CDR3 consists of 14 residues. CDR3 sequence reads: CASRGLAGVETQYF. The CDR3 nucleotides are TGTGCCAGCAGAGGACTAGCGGGAGTGGAGACCCAGTACTTC.

This chain connects TRBV6-4 to TRBJ2-1; TRBD2 matches 11 bases. Unmatched junction bases numbered 2, after V lost 0 bases and J lost 4 bases. CDR3 length equals 16 residues. Germline CDR1 and CDR2: MRHNA and SNTAGT. This CDR3 reads CASSDSGLAGYNEQFF. The DNA for the CDR3 is TGTGCCAGCAGTGACTCTGGACTAGCGGGTTACAATGAGCAGTTCTTC.

The rearrangement joins TRBV4-1 to TRBJ1-1; D gene ambiguous. There are 16 residues in the CDR3. Trimming pared 0 bases from V and 7 bases from J, leaving 18 bases between. Germline V gives CDR1 MGHRA, CDR2 YSYEKL. The CDR3 DNA reads as TGCGCCAGCAGCCAAGATCAAGAAGGGCGCCGGGGTGAAGCTTTCTTT. This encodes CASSQDQEGRRGEAFF.

On this clone itself: This sample includes further DNA sequences coding for the same CDR3. The V gene is TRBV5-4, the J gene TRBJ1-2, with 7 bases fitting TRBD1. The CDR3 runs 14 residues. Per germline, CDR1 SGHNT and CDR2 YYREEE (reference sequence). Losses at the gene ends were 4 bases for V and 0 bases for J; bases not matched to a gene: 3. The chain's CDR3 is CASSRQGTNYGYTF. In DNA form, the CDR3 reads TGTGCCAGCAGCAGACAGGGAACTAACTATGGCTACACCTTC.

The chain recombines TRBV6-5 with TRBJ2-3; TRBD2 agrees at 7 bases. The CDR3 covers 16 residues. V lost 3 bases to trimming and J lost 2 bases; unmatched junction nucleotides: 8. CDR1 and CDR2 (germline): MNHEY, SVGAGI. CDR3 residues: CASSYLAGRSTDTQYF. CDR3 bases: TGTGCCAGCAGTTATTTAGCGGGCCGCTCCACAGATACGCAGTATTTT.

The J gene is TRBJ1-2, the V gene TRBV4-1; D is unclear. Germline V gene lookup returns CDR1 MGHRA and CDR2 YSYEKL. The V end was cut by 3 bases, the J end by 7 bases, with 18 bases between. The CDR3 is made up of 15 amino acids. The CDR3 loop reads CASSHPPRRRFGYTF. The CDR3 coding sequence is TGCGCCAGCAGCCACCCCCCCAGACGGAGGTTTGGCTACACCTTC.

V gene TRBV25-1 combines with J gene TRBJ2-7; 7 bases match TRBD1. Germline-derived CDR1 and CDR2 are MGHDK and SYGVNS. The CDR3 sequence is 15 residues long. Trimming cost V 5 bases and J 4 bases; bases outside gene matches: 11. DNA of the CDR3: TGTGCCAGCAGTCAGACAGGGTACCTATCGTACGAGCAGTACTTC. This codes for CASSQTGYLSYEQYF.

The chain combines TRBV4-2 with TRBJ2-7; D may match TRBD1 or TRBD2 (6 bases each). This CDR3 has 21 amino acids. Deletions cut 7 bases from V and 3 bases from J, with 37 bases between. Germline CDR1 reads LGHNA; CDR2 reads YNFKEQ. The CDR3 region has the DNA TGTGCCAGCACCGGGGGTAGGACAGACTGGACCTCCTTCCGAATAGGCTACGAGCAGTACTTC. It codes for CASTGGRTDWTSFRIGYEQYF.

CDR3 nucleotide sequence: TGTGCCAGCAGCTTAGGCGCTTTCGCGGGGGGCGTGGCAGATACGCAGTATTTT. Its protein product is CASSLGAFAGGVADTQYF. The rearrangement uses TRBV11-2 and TRBJ2-3; 8 bases are shared with TRBD2. V was pared by 1 base and J by 4 bases, with 13 bases of the junction left unmatched. The CDR3 is 18 residues long. In germline, CDR1 is SGHAT, CDR2 FQNNGV.

The chain links TRBV11-1 to TRBJ2-7; 9 bases map to TRBD1. The CDR3 totals 16 residues. Germline V gives CDR1 SGHAT, CDR2 FQDESV (reference sequence). V lost 5 bases and J lost 3; bases outside the gene matches: 11. CDR3 residues: CASSLRSGQGHYEQYF. DNA for the CDR3: TGTGCCAGCAGCCTAAGATCTGGACAGGGGCACTACGAGCAGTACTTC.

In its sample, this clone was seen a few times. The genes are TRBV4-3 and TRBJ2-5, with D unclear. Trimming stripped 0 bases from V and 5 bases from J, with 13 bases between. The germline V gene has CDR1 LGHNA and CDR2 YSLEER. The CDR3 has 15 residues. The CDR3 bases are TGCGCCAGCAGCCAAGAATTCAGGCTTCACGAGACCCAGTACTTC. This encodes CASSQEFRLHETQYF.

The chain joins TRBV6-1 to TRBJ1-2, with 9 bases identical to TRBD1. V was clipped by 1 base and J by 8 bases; unmatched bases: 5. From germline, CDR1 is MNHNS and CDR2 SASEGT. The CDR3 totals 14 residues. The CDR3 region is CASSEGGTGWGYTF. The CDR3 DNA sequence: TGTGCCAGCAGTGAAGGTGGGACAGGGTGGGGCTACACCTTC.

This chain connects TRBV4-2 to TRBJ1-2; possibly TRBD1 for D (5 bases). The CDR3 is made up of 16 amino acids. Trimming removed 2 bases from V and 0 bases from J, with 13 bases in between. Germline-derived CDR1 and CDR2 are LGHNA and YNFKEQ. The CDR3 nucleotides are TGTGCCAGCAGCCAACCAACCCCCAGGGCTAACTATGGCTACACCTTC. Encoded protein: CASSQPTPRANYGYTF.

A few counts support this clone. The V call is TRBV15, the J call TRBJ1-1; weak D call: TRBD1 (6 bases). V was shortened by 0 bases and J by 5 bases, with 10 bases between the two germline ends. This CDR3 is built from 14 residues. The germline V gene encodes CDR1 LNHNV and CDR2 YYDKDF (reference sequence). As DNA, the CDR3 is TGTGCCACCAGCAGAGATGGACAGAAGACTGAAGCTTTCTTT. Translation: CATSRDGQKTEAFF.

This sequence joins TRBV3-1 (or the pseudogene TRBV3-2) and TRBJ1-1; 9 positions agree with TRBD1. The CDR3 spans 15 residues. The V segment lost 1 base and the J segment 0 bases; nucleotides outside the gene matches: 0. The germline gives CDR1 LGHDT, CDR2 YNNKEL (reference sequence). In DNA form, the CDR3 reads TGTGCCAGCAGCCAAGGACAGGGGGTGAACACTGAAGCTTTCTTT. Translation: CASSQGQGVNTEAFF.

The chain couples TRBV9 to TRBJ2-1, with TRBD2 identical over 9 bases. With V trimmed by 0 bases and J by 8 bases, 12 bases remained unmatched. The CDR3 has 17 amino acids. Germline V gene lookup returns CDR1 SGDLS and CDR2 YYNGEE. CDR3 sequence (DNA): TGTGCCAGCAGCGTAGATCAACTCGGCGGGGGGGCCGATGAGCAGTTCTTC. Translating it yields CASSVDQLGGGADEQFF.

The chain joins TRBV28 to TRBJ1-4; 7 nucleotides match TRBD1. CDR1 MDHEN and CDR2 SYDVKM come from the germline V gene. This CDR3 contains 14 residues. Trimming cost V 4 bases and J 4 bases; bases outside gene matches: 3. In nucleotides, the CDR3 is TGTGCCAGCAGTTGGACAGGTTTTAATGAAAAACTGTTTTTT. Encoded protein: CASSWTGFNEKLFF.

As for this clone: One end of the junction is discordant with germline, which a read error may explain. The chain employs TRBV11-2 and TRBJ1-1; 7 nucleotides agree with TRBD1. This CDR3 comprises 15 residues. The germline gives CDR1 SGHAT, CDR2 FQNNGV. The CDR3 loop reads CASSPLTGENAEAFF. In nucleotides, the CDR3 is TGTGCCAGCAGCCCACTAACAGGGGAGAACGCTGAAGCTTTCTTT.

The CDR3 protein is CASSLEGGGGSSYEQYF. CDR3 in DNA: TGTGCCAGCAGCTTAGAAGGTGGCGGGGGGAGCTCCTACGAGCAGTACTTC. This rearrangement joins TRBV7-2 to TRBJ2-7; TRBD2 matches 8 bases. The CDR3 totals 17 residues. Trimming took 1 base from V and 0 from J; bases not matched to a gene: 8. Looked up from germline, CDR1 is SGHTA and CDR2 is FQGNSA.

To note about this clone: Its ends do not fully match the called genes, so a read error is possible. V gene TRBV23-1 combines with J gene TRBJ2-7; 10 positions agree with TRBD1. TRBV23-1 is reported as an ORF; its role is uncertain. This CDR3 has 12 residues. The DNA for the CDR3 is TGTCAACCCGGACAGGGGGCCTACGAGCAGTACTTC. It is translated as CQPGQGAYEQYF.

The CDR3 here is CASSMLGQVSFGYTF. In nucleotides, the CDR3 is TGTGCCAGCAGCATGCTGGGACAGGTTTCATTTGGCTACACCTTC. This rearrangement joins TRBV7-9 to TRBJ1-2, with 8 nucleotides matching TRBD1. Germline CDR1 and CDR2: SEHNR and FQNEAQ (reference sequence). Losses at the gene ends were 5 bases for V and 7 bases for J; bases not matched to a gene: 12. The CDR3 contains 15 residues.

The rearrangement links TRBV11-2 to TRBJ2-2; D may be TRBD1 (5 bases). Per germline, CDR1 SGHAT and CDR2 FQNNGV. CDR3 length: 16 amino acids. Trimming took off 0 bases at V and 4 bases at J, with 12 bases between the two ends. CDR3 amino acids: CASSLDRGWPTGELFF. In DNA, the CDR3 is TGTGCCAGCAGCTTAGATAGGGGCTGGCCCACCGGGGAGCTGTTTTTT.